This T cell receptor beta chain comes out of a study of technical replicates of blood from a handful of donors. Here immunoSEQ multiplex PCR was the method, and the copy in TCRdb shows in-frame clones only, minus some. The table lists 67,000 or so clones, about 95% of them singletons. Losses at the gene ends were 6 bases for V and 6 bases for J; bases not matched to a gene: 0. CDR1 WSHSY and CDR2 SAAADI come from the germline V gene. The CDR3 has 11 amino acids. The TCR originated in a human donor in good health. Sequences were obtained from T cells isolated from PBMCs. J is TRBJ1-1 and V is TRBV10-2, with 8 bases aligning to TRBD1. Here the CDR3 reads CASRGQAEAFF. CDR3 in DNA: TGCGCCAGCAGGGGACAGGCTGAAGCTTTCTTT.